The entry below gives a single T cell receptor beta chain sequence along with its context. This sample was taken from a study of tumor-infiltrating lymphocytes in oesophageal squamous cell carcinoma. TCRdb used MiXCR to reprocess the PCR reads, holding one entry per CDR3 protein. The sample holds 20,000 or so distinct CDR3 sequences, 35% to 45% seen once. Trimming cost V 3 bases and J 4 bases, with 4 bases left between them. This CDR3 is built from 12 residues. The germline V gene encodes CDR1 SGHTA and CDR2 FQGNSA. Material for sequencing was normal esophageal tissue next to the tumor. The sequence derives from a female donor with esophageal squamous cell carcinoma. The chain recombines TRBV7-2 with TRBJ1-3; no definite D call. The CDR3 here is CASSFPGNTIYF. The CDR3, as DNA: TGTGCCAGCAGCTTTCCCGGAAACACCATATATTTT.